The T cell receptor beta chain under discussion was sequenced for a study of type 1 regulatory T cells. The V and J ends lost 5 bases and 2 bases, in that order; junction bases with no gene match: 10. Germline V gene data show CDR1 as MDHEN and CDR2 as SYDVKM. There are 16 residues in the CDR3. Each CDR3 protein gets one entry after TCRdb re-called the reads with MiXCR. The data show 90,000 to 100,000 distinct CDR3 sequences, roughly 30% seen once. The sequencing input was CD4+ T cells, either the whole sample or a sorted fraction (not recorded which). The gene calls are TRBV28 and TRBJ2-7, with TRBD2 matching over 9 bases. The sequence came from a human donor in good health. CDR3 DNA: TGTGCCAGCAGTCCCCCTGGAGCGGGAGGAGCCTACGAGCAGTACTTC. It yields the protein CASSPPGAGGAYEQYF.